The clone carrying this T cell receptor beta chain has just a few counts. The CDR3 length is 14 residues. CDR1 and CDR2 (germline): SGHDT, YYEEEE. V was cut by 1 base and J by 1 base, with 9 bases left in between. Sequencing targeted expressed TCRB transcripts, as all isolated RNA had been reverse transcribed. Sequenced by immunoSEQ multiplex PCR; TCRdb stores in-frame clones only, minus some. The repertoire holds almost 350,000 clones, with roughly 8% as singletons. This record belongs to a study of beta chain features in type 1 diabetes. Purity (above 98%) was reached by all sorted populations. This sequence originates from a woman younger than 30 in good health. The V gene is TRBV5-6, the J gene TRBJ2-7, with unresolved D. Specimen: central memory CD4+ T cells from blood. The CDR3 nucleotides are TGTGCCAGCAGCTTGATGGGTTCTTCCTACGAGCAGTACTTC. It encodes CASSLMGSSYEQYF.